This T cell receptor (beta chain) was sequenced during a study of blood T cell repertoires in COVID-19. Using immunoSEQ multiplex PCR, the repertoire was profiled, and TCRdb retains in-frame clones only, with some absent. The sample holds approximately 260,000 clones; nearly 90% are singletons and the top ten take approximately 2.3%. The CDR3 runs 15 residues. The germline V gene encodes CDR1 LNHNV and CDR2 YYDKDF (reference sequence). V lost 5 bases and J lost 7, with 20 bases in between. This TCR derives from a woman aged 55-70 years with COVID-19, enrolled during active disease. The sequencing input was peripheral blood. The rearrangement joins TRBV15 to TRBJ1-1; D might be TRBD1 (5 bases). CDR3 sequence reads: CATSVQREQGIEAFF. CDR3 sequence (DNA): TGTGCCACCAGCGTCCAACGAGAGCAGGGCATTGAAGCTTTCTTT.